The entry below gives a single T cell receptor beta chain sequence along with its context. Its cognate antigen is unknown. This sample is drawn from a study of cytomegalovirus exposure and HLA in healthy donors. Overall study results and limits: Available immune exposure information was restricted to CMV serostatus only.

Amplification used 60 Vbeta primers and 13 Jbeta primers. TCRdb's copy holds only in-frame clones and misses some; the assay was immunoSEQ multiplex PCR. The data contain 300,000 or so clones, around four fifths of them singletons. V dropped 10 bases and J dropped 1; count of bases not matched to a gene: 13. Germline loops: CDR1 SNHLY, CDR2 FYNNEI. There are 16 residues in the CDR3. Specimen: PBMCs. The chain joins TRBV2 to TRBJ2-5; 9 bases are a match to TRBD2. This TCR came from a middle-aged woman in good health and CMV-seropositive. The CDR3 protein is CATKRRLAGSQETQYF. As DNA, the CDR3 is TGTGCCACGAAGCGAAGGCTAGCGGGGAGCCAAGAGACCCAGTACTTC.